This TCR beta chain was found in a study of PD-1 blockade in classical Hodgkin lymphoma (dated by TCRdb to the early 2020s). Study-wide context: Nivolumab dosing was 3 mg/kg intravenously every 2 weeks, continuing until either disease progression or unacceptable toxicity. To define a peripheral blood immune signature of response to PD-1 blockade in classical Hodgkin lymphoma, the study combined TCR beta sequencing with CyTOF. The research as a whole found: Trial patients with a complete response had baseline diversity similar to that of newly diagnosed patients, while partial responders and progressors had significantly lower diversity. Only a single clinical trial cohort was studied, and what caused the repertoire differences, possibly disease activity or prior therapy, remained undefined. Lower diversity was observed in patients in whom nivolumab was started less than 1 year after ASCT, and these patients were excluded from later analyses so that confounding by immune reconstitution would be avoided. Baseline TCR diversity was reported to be lower in newly diagnosed patients than in healthy donors, and even lower in relapsed/refractory patients. A significant rise by C4D1 was seen in CD4+ but not CD8+ TCR diversity (p=0.0027 vs p=0.16), with the rise being most apparent in complete responders (p=0.02).

Explained via the paper, the time point label denotes: cycle 2 day 1 (C2D1) of nivolumab. Every trial patient had relapsed following autologous stem cell transplantation, and prior brentuximab vedotin exposure was what differed among cohorts A, B and C. The trial cohort included 55 to 65 patients with relapsed/refractory classical Hodgkin lymphoma, and each patient had a best overall response of complete response, partial response or progressive disease. Single-agent nivolumab was administered to trial patients in the multi-cohort phase II CheckMate 205 trial. Best overall response was determined by an independent review committee according to the 2007 International Working Group response criteria. PBMCs from the trial were collected at three points: immediately before nivolumab initiation (C1D1), and during therapy at cycle 2 day 1 and cycle 4 day 1. After peripheral blood was drawn into 8 mL Vacutainer Cell Preparation Tubes, PBMCs were isolated by centrifugation and then cryopreserved.

V is clipped by 8 bases and J by 3 bases, and the sequence between their germline boundaries is 13 bases long. The germline V gene gives CDR1 as MNHNS and CDR2 as SASEGT. From the cysteine through the phenylalanine, the CDR3 covers 13 amino acids. CDR3 DNA only is kept here, 39 bases in frame from base 1. Notes on this clone: Its specific antigen is unknown. No clone much larger than this one lies a single base away; base qualities are absent.

Genomic DNA was extracted with the Qiagen DNeasy kit from unsorted PBMCs and from negatively selected CD4+ and CD8+ fractions. TCR beta CDR3 regions were amplified by immunoSEQ multiplex PCR using primers annealing to V and J segments. Amplification bias was minimized using a synthetic immune receptor repertoire, and residual bias was removed computationally after sequencing. The authors' analysis ran thus. Repertoire diversity was quantified as the Shannon entropy index using custom Python scripts. Unsorted, CD4+ and CD8+ repertoires were analyzed separately, except for combined analyses in which CD4+ and CD8+ sequences were merged in silico. Clonal expansion was defined as at least a 2-fold frequency increase after treatment relative to C1D1, with a pseudocount of 0.5 for undetected baseline clones. Singleton clones were defined as clones with 0 or 1 copy at C1D1, and non-singleton clones were defined as clones with 2 or more copies. Clones expanded in unsorted samples were labelled as CD4+, CD8+ or unknown by matching protein sequences in sorted samples from the same patient. Wilcoxon tests on paired samples were used to test changes in diversity from C1D1 to C4D1. TCRdb's version of the immuneACCESS table is confined to in-frame rearrangements and falls short of the full clone set. An unresolved V gene accounts for under half of the shortfall where checked; the remainder is of unknown origin. V, J and clone size were drawn from that table, and D and trimming were deduced from the DNA. Recorded for this sample are roughly 140,000 clones; approximately 81% of them occurred a single time. The leading ten clones occupy roughly 9.8% of the sample.

In this chain, TRBV6-1 is recombined with TRBJ1-1, and the D gene may be TRBD1, 6 bases matching. Sequencing was performed on peripheral blood mononuclear cells (PBMCs), taken before the second cycle of nivolumab. The TCR comes from a human donor with classical Hodgkin lymphoma. The CDR3 protein: CASEPGQYTEAFF. The DNA sequence is given as TGTGCCAGCGAGCCCGGACAGTACACTGAAGCTTTCTTT.